A selection of T cell receptor beta chains follows, all from one sample in a study of T-cell memory formation after mild COVID-19. TCRdb analysed the 5' RACE reads with MiXCR anew, one entry per CDR3 protein. The data contain under 250,000 distinct CDR3 sequences, about 10% of them seen just once; the ten biggest clones take up just over 3%. Sequencing was done on a sample of PBMCs or a T cell subset sorted from them (not recorded which). These receptors all stem from a man aged 18 to 35 who had mild COVID-19 (a few samples of this study predate the infection). Cell type and time point are not known. Both conserved end residues are part of each CDR3. Each record gives: clone size, CDR3 length, V gene, J gene, CDR3 protein. Clone size is shown for a subset of rows, as once, few, many or a class of expanded clone.

clone size: -; CDR3 length: 17; V gene: TRBV7-9; J gene: TRBJ2-5; CDR3 protein: CASSLKGQGGKLETQYF
clone size: -; CDR3 length: 10; V gene: TRBV20-1; J gene: TRBJ2-5; CDR3 protein: CSALTETQYF
clone size: -; CDR3 length: 13; V gene: TRBV20-1; J gene: TRBJ1-2; CDR3 protein: CSASRPLGYGYTF
clone size: -; CDR3 length: 13; V gene: TRBV6-1; J gene: TRBJ2-3; CDR3 protein: CASSELGTDTQYF
clone size: -; CDR3 length: 15; V gene: TRBV20-1; J gene: TRBJ2-1; CDR3 protein: CSVRPVGARGHEQFF
clone size: many; CDR3 length: 16; V gene: TRBV5-5; J gene: TRBJ1-1; CDR3 protein: CASSRELQGGGTEAFF
clone size: few; CDR3 length: 16; V gene: TRBV6-5; J gene: TRBJ2-1; CDR3 protein: CASRLAGGRSYNEQFF
clone size: -; CDR3 length: 12; V gene: TRBV21-1; J gene: TRBJ2-5; CDR3 protein: CASVTYQETQYF
clone size: few; CDR3 length: 16; V gene: TRBV7-2; J gene: TRBJ1-1; CDR3 protein: CASSPSPVLGRTEAFF
clone size: few; CDR3 length: 16; V gene: TRBV12-3/TRBV12-4; J gene: TRBJ2-5; CDR3 protein: CASTSSWRGTKETQYF
clone size: few; CDR3 length: 14; V gene: TRBV4-3; J gene: TRBJ2-3; CDR3 protein: CASSRSGGDHTQYF
clone size: few; CDR3 length: 13; V gene: TRBV7-3; J gene: TRBJ1-1; CDR3 protein: CASSRSAGESAFF
clone size: -; CDR3 length: 12; V gene: TRBV12-3/TRBV12-4; J gene: TRBJ1-1; CDR3 protein: CASSSRSREAFF
clone size: few; CDR3 length: 19; V gene: TRBV5-5; J gene: TRBJ1-2; CDR3 protein: CASSLSEGQGTFSRYGYTF
clone size: -; CDR3 length: 13; V gene: TRBV7-2; J gene: TRBJ2-1; CDR3 protein: CASSLQGRGEQFF
clone size: many; CDR3 length: 15; V gene: TRBV6-5; J gene: TRBJ1-1; CDR3 protein: CATHEQDRLNTEAFF
clone size: -; CDR3 length: 14; V gene: TRBV5-1; J gene: TRBJ2-7; CDR3 protein: CASSSAGLLDEQYF
clone size: few; CDR3 length: 15; V gene: TRBV4-3; J gene: TRBJ1-1; CDR3 protein: CASSQDNGRGHEAFF
clone size: few; CDR3 length: 13; V gene: TRBV9; J gene: TRBJ1-2; CDR3 protein: CASTYRGANGYTF
clone size: -; CDR3 length: 17; V gene: TRBV10-3; J gene: TRBJ2-3; CDR3 protein: CAISEESPGQGADTQYF
clone size: few; CDR3 length: 13; V gene: TRBV6-2/TRBV6-3; J gene: TRBJ2-3; CDR3 protein: CATQEPPADTQYF
clone size: -; CDR3 length: 13; V gene: TRBV12-3/TRBV12-4; J gene: TRBJ1-4; CDR3 protein: CASKSQGNEKLFF